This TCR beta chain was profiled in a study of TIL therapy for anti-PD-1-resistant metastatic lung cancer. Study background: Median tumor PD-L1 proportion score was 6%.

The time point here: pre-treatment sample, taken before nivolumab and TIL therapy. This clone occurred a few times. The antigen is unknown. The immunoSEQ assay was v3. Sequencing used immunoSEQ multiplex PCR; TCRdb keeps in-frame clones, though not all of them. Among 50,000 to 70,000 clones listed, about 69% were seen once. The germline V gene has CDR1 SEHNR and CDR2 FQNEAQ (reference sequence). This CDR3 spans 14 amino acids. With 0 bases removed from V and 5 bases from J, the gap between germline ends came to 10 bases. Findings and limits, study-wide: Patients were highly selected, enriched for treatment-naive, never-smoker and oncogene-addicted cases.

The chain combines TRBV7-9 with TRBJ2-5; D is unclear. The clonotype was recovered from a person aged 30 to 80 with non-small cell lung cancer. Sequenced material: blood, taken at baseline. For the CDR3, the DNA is TGTGCCAGCAGCTTAGCCGGACGGCGGGAGACCCAGTACTTC. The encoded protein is CASSLAGRRETQYF. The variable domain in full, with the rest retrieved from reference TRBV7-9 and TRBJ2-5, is DTGVSQNPRHKITKRGQNVTFRCDPISEHNRLYWYRQTLGQGPEFLTYFQNEAQLEKSRLLSDRFSAERPKGSFSTLEIQRTEQGDSAMYLCASSLAGRRETQYFGPGTRLLVL.